The rows below give T cell receptor beta chains drawn from one sample of a study of vaccination and CD4 T cells after COVID-19. TCRdb used MiXCR to reprocess the PCR reads, holding one entry per CDR3 protein. The profile shows 12,000 or so distinct CDR3 sequences, about 75% of them singletons. These receptors' targets are unknown. The material sequenced was CD4+ T cells from blood, cultured in vitro. These receptors were taken from a human donor who had recovered from COVID-19. The CDR3 runs from the conserved cysteine through the conserved F or W. D genes are given only for firm matches. Rows give clone size only sometimes, using once, few, many, or a class for an expanded clone.

D	J	V	size	CDR3	DNA
TRBD2	TRBJ2-5	TRBV27	NA	CASSLGSGRAMETQYF	TGTGCCAGCAGTTTAGGTAGCGGGAGGGCGATGGAGACCCAGTACTTC
TRBD1	TRBJ1-5	TRBV7-3	large	CASSLFGTGGNQPQHF	TGTGCCAGCAGCTTATTTGGGACAGGGGGCAATCAGCCCCAGCATTTT
NA	TRBJ2-7	TRBV6-1	NA	CACSGSYEQYF	TGTGCCTGTTCCGGCTCCTACGAGCAGTACTTC
NA	TRBJ2-7	TRBV5-6	medium-sized	CASSLAQVKGEQYF	TGTGCCAGCAGCTTGGCTCAGGTCAAGGGCGAGCAGTACTTC
TRBD2	TRBJ2-5	TRBV20-1	few	CSARDRLAGGLQETQYF	TGCAGTGCTAGAGATCGCTTAGCGGGAGGTCTCCAAGAGACCCAGTACTTC
NA	TRBJ1-1	TRBV7-2	NA	CASSLGQGIAFF	TGTGCCAGCAGCTTAGGGCAGGGGATAGCTTTCTTT
TRBD1	TRBJ2-3	TRBV20-1	NA	CSAGDRSTSTDTQYF	TGCAGTGCTGGGGACAGGTCGACTAGCACAGATACGCAGTATTTT
NA	TRBJ1-2	TRBV28	NA	CASRTPQGRRYGYTF	TGTGCCAGCAGGACCCCACAGGGAAGAAGGTATGGCTACACCTTC
NA	TRBJ1-2	TRBV20-1	NA	CSARDQGTYGYTF	TGCAGTGCTAGAGATCAGGGAACCTATGGCTACACCTTC
NA	TRBJ1-1	TRBV20-1	NA	CSALGQLAFF	TGCAGTGCCCTTGGACAGTTGGCTTTCTTT
NA	TRBJ2-2	TRBV7-2	NA	CASSLVLGPTGELFF	TGTGCCAGCAGCTTAGTTTTGGGGCCCACCGGGGAGCTGTTTTTT
TRBD1	TRBJ1-2	TRBV20-1	NA	CSANNRGGVGYTF	TGCAGTGCCAATAACAGGGGCGGGGTCGGCTACACCTTC
TRBD2	TRBJ2-7	TRBV20-1	few	CSARGARTSGSSEQYF	TGCAGTGCTAGAGGCGCAAGGACTAGCGGGAGTAGCGAGCAGTACTTC
NA	TRBJ2-2	TRBV28	NA	CASKSTGEGTGELFF	TGTGCCAGCAAATCGACAGGGGAGGGCACCGGGGAGCTGTTTTTT
NA	TRBJ1-6	TRBV6-5	NA	CASSSGSPLHF	TGTGCCAGCAGTTCCGGCTCACCCCTCCACTTT
NA	TRBJ2-5	TRBV6-2/TRBV6-3	NA	CASSLHETQYF	TGTGCCAGCAGTCTTCACGAGACCCAGTACTTC
NA	TRBJ2-5	TRBV27	once	CASALRGQETQYF	TGTGCCAGCGCTCTGCGGGGCCAAGAGACCCAGTACTTC
TRBD1	TRBJ2-5	TRBV19	NA	CASSMRRDRGRRETQYF	TGTGCCAGTAGTATGAGGAGGGACAGGGGGCGTCGGGAGACCCAGTACTTC
TRBD1	TRBJ2-2	TRBV2	NA	CAGLRDRSLMELFF	TGTGCCGGACTCCGGGACAGAAGCTTAATGGAGCTGTTTTTT
NA	TRBJ1-2	TRBV6-1	NA	CASSEEKGPYGYTF	TGTGCCAGCAGTGAAGAGAAGGGTCCCTATGGCTACACCTTC